These 6 T cell receptor beta chains were sequenced from one sample in a study of CD8 T cells in Susac syndrome. After extraction with the RNeasy kit, 0.5 to 1 ug of the RNA was reverse transcribed using random hexamers. Each CDR3 protein gets one entry after TCRdb re-called the immunoSEQ multiplex PCR reads with MiXCR. The profile shows about 180,000 distinct CDR3 sequences, just under 95% of them singletons. What was sequenced was CD4+ T cells from PBMCs. These receptor sequences come from a human donor with Susac syndrome.

The rearrangement links TRBV27 to TRBJ1-2; D unclear. Deletions cut 5 bases from V and 6 bases from J, with 13 bases between. CDR1 and CDR2 from the germline V gene are MNHEY and SMNVEV (reference sequence). The CDR3 runs to 13 residues. The CDR3 nucleotides are TGTGCCAGCAGTCCCTACGTGGGGAATGGCTACACCTTC. Its translation is CASSPYVGNGYTF.

The V call is TRBV9, the J call TRBJ2-7; D uncertain. The CDR3 is 15 residues long. V gave up 0 bases and J gave up 3 bases, with 13 bases separating them. Germline assignment: CDR1 SGDLS and CDR2 YYNGEE. The CDR3 DNA follows: TGTGCCAGCAGCGTAGGCGTAAAGAATATCTACGAGCAGTACTTC. It specifies CASSVGVKNIYEQYF.

This clonotype was detected only once. The chain joins TRBV14 to TRBJ1-1; weak D call: TRBD1 (5 bases). V lost 3 bases and J lost 3, with 11 bases in between. This CDR3 is built from 14 residues. The germline V gene encodes CDR1 SGHDN and CDR2 FVKESK. DNA of the CDR3: TGTGCCAGCAGCCAGGCTTTGACAGACACTGAAGCTTTCTTT. Protein sequence: CASSQALTDTEAFF.

The V and J genes are TRBV7-6 and TRBJ2-3, with D tentatively TRBD1 (6 bases). Germline V CDR1 and CDR2: SGHVS, FNYEAQ. CDR3 size: 14 residues. V lost 2 bases, J lost 2 bases, and 8 bases lay in between. CDR3 residues: CASSLHRDTDTQYF. The CDR3 region has the DNA TGTGCCAGCAGCTTACACAGGGACACAGATACGCAGTATTTT.

The rearrangement uses TRBV9 and TRBJ2-6; D remains unclear. Trimming took off 6 bases at V and 1 base at J, with 8 bases between the two ends. The length of the CDR3 is 14 residues. Looked up from germline, CDR1 is SGDLS and CDR2 is YYNGEE. The CDR3 region has the DNA TGTGCCAGCAACCCTTCGTCTGGGGCCAACGTCCTGACTTTC. It encodes CASNPSSGANVLTF.

This clonotype was seen once. The chain combines TRBV29-1 with TRBJ2-2; D is uncertain. Trimming pared 3 bases from V and 7 bases from J, leaving 12 bases between. The CDR3 spans 13 residues. Looked up from germline, CDR1 is SQVTM and CDR2 is ANQGSEA. The CDR3 loop is CSVEASVNGELFF. In nucleotides, the CDR3 is TGCAGCGTTGAGGCATCCGTTAACGGGGAGCTGTTTTTT.